The sequence of this T cell receptor (beta chain) was determined in a study of cytomegalovirus exposure and HLA in healthy donors. PCR amplification relied on 60 Vbeta primers (plus 13 Jbeta primers). Sequenced by immunoSEQ multiplex PCR; TCRdb stores in-frame clones only, minus some. Among about 210,000 clones listed, around 80% were seen once. Germline loops: CDR1 SQVTM, CDR2 ANQGSEA. The V gene lost 1 base and the J gene lost 5 bases, with 8 bases spanning the gap. The CDR3 runs to 12 residues. This clone came up a few times. The rearrangement uses TRBV29-1 and TRBJ1-2; D is undetermined. This TCR was recovered from a man aged 40-49 years in good health and CMV-seropositive. Sample: PBMCs. The CDR3 coding sequence is TGCAGCGTTGAAGGGCAGTCTTATGGCTACACCTTC. It codes for CSVEGQSYGYTF.